A single sample is the source of the 15 T cell receptor beta chains below, sequenced in a study of T-cell reconstitution after alpha-beta-depleted transplantation in children. Unique molecular identifiers were used to barcode this TCRbeta library. From the PCR reads, TCRdb called clonotypes with MiXCR, one entry per CDR3 protein. Of 700,000 to 950,000 distinct CDR3 sequences listed, around 17% were seen once; the top ten hold approximately 5%. Sequenced here: PBMCs, mostly from graft donor cells, sampled 360 days after TCRalphabeta/CD19-depleted stem cell transplant. All receptors derive from a male patient under 18 who had a stem cell transplant for acute lymphoblastic leukemia, so the T cells may come from the graft donor.

CDR3 sequence (DNA): TGTGCCATCAGTGACCCCACCGGGGGAAATGAGCAGTTCTTC. It codes for CAISDPTGGNEQFF. The chain links TRBV10-3 to TRBJ2-1; a possible D gene is TRBD2 (6 bases). V lost 3 bases to trimming and J lost 7 bases, with 13 bases between them. Germline V gene sequence: CDR1 ENHRY, CDR2 SYGVKD. The length of the CDR3 is 14 residues.

The V and J genes are TRBV15 and TRBJ2-1; 10 bases align to TRBD2. The CDR3 sequence is 16 residues long. Trimming removed 2 bases from V and 4 bases from J; junction bases left unmatched: 5. Germline V gene data show CDR1 as LNHNV and CDR2 as YYDKDF (reference sequence). The DNA of the CDR3 is TGTGCCACCAGCAGACGGACTAGCGGAGTATACAATGAGCAGTTCTTC. Residues: CATSRRTSGVYNEQFF.

The V gene is TRBV14, the J gene TRBJ2-1; D gene uncertain. Germline V gene lookup returns CDR1 SGHDN and CDR2 FVKESK. There are 15 residues in the CDR3. V was clipped by 4 bases and J by 0 bases, with 10 bases between them. The CDR3, as DNA: TGTGCCAGCAGCCCCAAGGGCAGCTCCTACAATGAGCAGTTCTTC. It translates to CASSPKGSSYNEQFF.

This clonotype was seen only a few times. The chain has TRBV20-1 and TRBJ1-4; D gene unclear. Germline V gene lookup returns CDR1 DFQATT and CDR2 SNEGSKA (reference sequence). The CDR3 covers 16 residues. V shed 0 bases and J shed 0 bases, with 11 bases lying between them. CDR3 coding DNA: TGCAGTGCTAGAGATTTCAGCGCAGCAACTAATGAAAAACTGTTTTTT. Its protein is CSARDFSAATNEKLFF.

This clonotype occurred a few times. The chain couples TRBV6-5 to TRBJ2-5; D gene unclear. V lost 0 bases and J lost 5, with 16 bases in between. Germline V lookup: CDR1 MNHEY, CDR2 SVGAGI. The CDR3 runs to 16 residues. In DNA form, the CDR3 reads TGTGCCAGCAGTTACTCGATGGCCTCGTTTGAGGAGACCCAGTACTTC. Translated: CASSYSMASFEETQYF.

In this sample, this clonotype turned up a few times. J is TRBJ2-7 and V is TRBV5-1; TRBD1 matches at 7 bases. The length of the CDR3 is 14 residues. After removal of 4 bases from V and 3 bases from J, the junction contained 7 bases not matched to a gene. CDR1 is SGHRS and CDR2 is YFSETQ in the germline V gene. The CDR3 is CASSPGTVNYEQYF. CDR3 bases: TGCGCCAGCAGCCCTGGGACAGTGAACTACGAGCAGTACTTC.

This clonotype was found many times. This sequence joins TRBV4-1 and TRBJ2-7, with TRBD2 matching 12 bases. CDR1 and CDR2 from the germline V gene are MGHRA and YSYEKL. CDR3 length: 14 amino acids. J gave up 5 bases and V 2 bases, and 1 base lay outside the gene matches. The CDR3 DNA sequence: TGCGCCAGCAGCCAAAGACTAGCGGGAGACGAGCAGTACTTC. Protein: CASSQRLAGDEQYF.

The sample holds a few counts of this clonotype. This chain connects TRBV5-1 to TRBJ2-2; a weak D match, TRBD2 (5 bases). Between the trimmed V and J ends, which lost 0 bases and 5 bases, there was a span of 11 bases. The CDR3 extends over 15 amino acids. Per the germline V gene, CDR1 is SGHRS and CDR2 is YFSETQ. The DNA for the CDR3 is TGCGCCAGCAGCTTGGAGGGAGTATATACCGGGGAGCTGTTTTTT. Translation: CASSLEGVYTGELFF.

This clonotype turned up a few times. The chain carries TRBV6-5 and TRBJ2-7, with D maybe TRBD1 (6 bases). V shed 2 bases and J shed 7 bases, with 15 bases lying between them. CDR1 is MNHEY, CDR2 SVGAGI, per germline. The CDR3 spans 14 residues. The chain's CDR3 is CASSYGEQGWEQYF. The CDR3 coding sequence is TGTGCCAGCAGTTACGGGGAGCAGGGGTGGGAGCAGTACTTC.

V gene TRBV20-1 combines with J gene TRBJ2-7; TRBD2 aligns across 7 bases. Germline V lookup: CDR1 DFQATT, CDR2 SNEGSKA (reference sequence). J lost 4 bases, V lost 5 bases, and 14 bases had no gene match. The CDR3 loop spans 15 amino acids. The CDR3 DNA follows: TGCAGTGCTCCCAACGACAAGCGGGGTCGATACGAGCAGTACTTC. It translates to CSAPNDKRGRYEQYF.

A few counts support this clonotype. This chain connects TRBV19 to TRBJ1-1, with 9 bases aligning to TRBD1. The CDR3 is made up of 14 amino acids. Per germline, CDR1 LNHDA and CDR2 SQIVND (reference sequence). V was clipped by 5 bases and J by 2 bases; unmatched bases: 3. This CDR3 is CASSGDRVNTEAFF. The CDR3 DNA follows: TGTGCCAGTAGTGGGGACAGGGTCAACACTGAAGCTTTCTTT.

This clonotype was seen more than once but under ten times. The chain is built from TRBV4-1 and TRBJ2-7; TRBD2 matches 10 bases. The CDR3 consists of 14 residues. Trimming at V came to 4 bases and at J to 3 bases, leaving 3 bases not matched to a gene. The V gene's germline CDR1 is MGHRA and CDR2 YSYEKL. The CDR3 is CASSREREGYEQYF. For the CDR3, the DNA is TGCGCCAGCAGCCGGGAGCGGGAGGGCTACGAGCAGTACTTC.

This clonotype was found many times. The J gene is TRBJ2-7, the V gene TRBV20-1; 9 nucleotides line up with TRBD2. Germline V gene sequence: CDR1 DFQATT, CDR2 SNEGSKA (reference sequence). The CDR3 length is 14 residues. Trimming cost V 0 bases and J 4 bases; bases outside gene matches: 4. CDR3 residues: CSAREAGGIYEQYF. The CDR3 bases are TGCAGTGCTAGAGAAGCGGGAGGTATATACGAGCAGTACTTC.

This clonotype was seen only a few times. The chain has TRBV5-1 and TRBJ2-1; D is undetermined. The CDR3 covers 20 residues. V gave up 3 bases and J gave up 1 base, with 26 bases separating them. Germline assignment: CDR1 SGHRS and CDR2 YFSETQ. In DNA form, the CDR3 reads TGCGCCAGCAGCTGGGCCTTAGCTAGAAAGGGCTTGTCATCCTACAATGAGCAGTTCTTC. Amino acids: CASSWALARKGLSSYNEQFF.

The chain recombines TRBV29-1 with TRBJ2-2; 9 bases align to TRBD2. Germline assignment: CDR1 SQVTM and CDR2 ANQGSEA. Trimming removed 8 bases from V and 1 base from J; junction bases left unmatched: 2. This CDR3 is 13 amino acids long. The CDR3 reads CSQLAGNTGELFF. The CDR3 DNA reads as TGCAGCCAACTAGCGGGGAACACCGGGGAGCTGTTTTTT.